The 16 T cell receptor beta chains reported below all come from one sample, sequenced in a study of T cell repertoires in cytomegalovirus infection. TCRdb analysed the reads with MiXCR anew, one entry per CDR3 protein. This table holds approximately 590,000 distinct CDR3 sequences, just under 40% found once. Their recognized antigens are unknown. The starting material was cultured PBMCs, obtained from culture after CMV antigen stimulation. Receptor source: a human donor in good health (CMV status not recorded). Some clones in this sample may be carry-over from other donors' samples.

J is TRBJ2-2 and V is TRBV7-2; D assignment may be TRBD1 or TRBD2 (5 bases each). Between the trimmed V and J ends, which lost 1 base and 1 base, there was a span of 10 bases. The CDR3 contains 16 residues. Germline values: CDR1 SGHTA, CDR2 FQGNSA. The CDR3 bases are TGTGCCAGCAGCTTAGGGGGGATTCAGAACACCGGGGAGCTGTTTTTT. Translation gives CASSLGGIQNTGELFF.

This chain joins TRBV7-8 and TRBJ1-1, with D perhaps matching TRBD1 (5 bases). V dropped 2 bases and J dropped 1 base, with 8 bases sitting between them. The germline V gene encodes CDR1 SGHVS and CDR2 FQNEAQ. The CDR3 covers 14 residues. CDR3 residues: CASSLIGANTEAFF. DNA of the CDR3: TGTGCCAGCAGCTTAATCGGGGCGAACACTGAAGCTTTCTTT.

The V and J genes are TRBV7-8 and TRBJ1-5; possible D gene TRBD1, 5 bases. Per germline, CDR1 SGHVS and CDR2 FQNEAQ. Trimming pared 2 bases from V and 4 bases from J, leaving 12 bases between. The CDR3 is 15 residues long. CDR3 in DNA: TGTGCCAGCAGCTTAACCCAGGGCGGAAATCAGCCCCAGCATTTT. Translation gives CASSLTQGGNQPQHF.

V is TRBV7-9 and J is TRBJ1-2, with no clear D. V was trimmed by 2 bases and J by 6 bases, leaving 13 bases between them. The germline V gene encodes CDR1 SEHNR and CDR2 FQNEAQ (reference sequence). The length of the CDR3 is 14 residues. As DNA, the CDR3 is TGTGCCAGCAGCTTAATTATTGGGCGGGATGGCTACACCTTC. Translated, it gives CASSLIIGRDGYTF.

This clonotype appeared a few times. The chain links TRBV15 to TRBJ2-5; no definite D call. V lost 0 bases to trimming and J lost 4 bases, with 3 bases between them. This CDR3 contains 12 residues. The V gene's germline CDR1 is LNHNV and CDR2 YYDKDF (reference sequence). The DNA of the CDR3 is TGTGCCACCAGCAGAGAATCAGAGACCCAGTACTTC. Translation gives CATSRESETQYF.

This clonotype was detected many times. CDR3 in amino acids: CASSQTRTRRGAGHNEQFF. DNA of the CDR3: TGTGCCAGCAGCCAAACACGTACGAGACGGGGTGCGGGACACAATGAGCAGTTCTTC. The V gene is TRBV6-1, the J gene TRBJ2-1; D might be TRBD2 (6 bases). Per germline, CDR1 MNHNS and CDR2 SASEGT. Between the trimmed V and J ends, which lost 6 bases and 5 bases, there was a span of 29 bases. The CDR3 has 19 residues.

This clonotype was counted at least ten times. V and J are TRBV7-8 and TRBJ2-6; D is unclear. V was clipped by 1 base and J by 0 bases, with 1 base between them. The CDR3 has 14 residues. Per germline, CDR1 SGHVS and CDR2 FQNEAQ. CDR3 protein: CASSLVSGANVLTF. DNA of the CDR3: TGTGCCAGCAGCTTAGTCTCTGGGGCCAACGTCCTGACTTTC.

The CDR3 DNA reads TGTGCCATAACGACAGGGAGGCTTGGCAATCAGCCCCAGCATTTT. Residues: CAITTGRLGNQPQHF. The rearrangement joins TRBV19 to TRBJ1-5, with 7 bases matching TRBD1. The CDR3 is 15 amino acids. Germline trimming cut 10 bases from V and 2 bases from J; bases unmatched to any gene: 11. Germline-derived CDR1 and CDR2 are LNHDA and SQIVND (reference sequence).

The rearrangement links TRBV7-2 to TRBJ2-5, with 9 nucleotides matching TRBD1. The CDR3 contains 14 residues. Trimming cost V 5 bases and J 5 bases; bases outside gene matches: 6. Germline CDR1 SGHTA, CDR2 FQGNSA. DNA for the CDR3: TGTGCCAGCAGCCCTGGGACAGGGATGGAGACCCAGTACTTC. Translation gives CASSPGTGMETQYF.

The chain couples TRBV18 to TRBJ1-1; the D is unclear. The CDR3 is 14 residues long. V was clipped by 4 bases and J by 1 base, with 10 bases between them. Germline assignment: CDR1 KGHSH and CDR2 LQKENI. CDR3 amino acids: CASSRIGANTEAFF. For the CDR3, the DNA is TGTGCCAGCTCACGCATAGGAGCGAACACTGAAGCTTTCTTT.

This clonotype has just a few counts. V usage is TRBV7-2 and J usage is TRBJ2-5; TRBD2 matches at 13 bases. This CDR3 has 16 amino acids. Trimming removed 5 bases from V and 3 bases from J; junction bases left unmatched: 6. Germline V lookup: CDR1 SGHTA, CDR2 FQGNSA. CDR3 nucleotides: TGTGCCAGCAGCACCCGGACTAGCGGGGGCAAAGAGACCCAGTACTTC. Amino acids: CASSTRTSGGKETQYF.

The rearrangement uses TRBV5-4 and TRBJ2-5; D is uncertain. The CDR3 sequence is 14 residues long. The germline V and J ends were trimmed by 4 bases and 4 bases, with 14 bases remaining between them. The V gene's germline CDR1 is SGHNT and CDR2 YYREEE (reference sequence). The CDR3 nucleotides are TGTGCCAGCAGCCCCGAGAAGGCAACAGAGACCCAGTACTTC. Residues: CASSPEKATETQYF.

V usage is TRBV19 and J usage is TRBJ1-5, with D unclear. The germline V gene encodes CDR1 LNHDA and CDR2 SQIVND (reference sequence). The V and J ends lost 3 bases and 1 base respectively, with 10 bases between them. This CDR3 comprises 15 residues. The CDR3 nucleotides are TGTGCCAGTAGTATTATGGCAGCAAGCAATCAGCCCCAGCATTTT. It yields the protein CASSIMAASNQPQHF.

The sample holds a few counts of this clonotype. The J gene is TRBJ2-1, the V gene TRBV19; 7 bases line up with TRBD2. The CDR3 has 15 residues. CDR1 and CDR2 (germline): LNHDA, SQIVND (reference sequence). Germline trimming cut 7 bases from V and 0 bases from J; bases unmatched to any gene: 6. The DNA of the CDR3 is TGTGCCAGTACCCCAGCGGGAAACTCCTACAATGAGCAGTTCTTC. Its protein is CASTPAGNSYNEQFF.

This clonotype was seen a handful of times. V usage is TRBV2 and J usage is TRBJ1-2, with no clear D. CDR1 and CDR2 from the germline V gene are SNHLY and FYNNEI. Trimming took off 3 bases at V and 2 bases at J, with 13 bases between the two ends. CDR3 size: 15 residues. This chain's CDR3 is CASSDFVTSNYGYTF. CDR3 DNA sequence: TGTGCCAGCAGTGATTTCGTCACCTCAAACTATGGCTACACCTTC.

The genes are TRBV7-2 and TRBJ1-1; no clear D gene. This CDR3 contains 16 residues. Germline CDR1 and CDR2: SGHTA and FQGNSA. Deletions cut 5 bases from V and 1 base from J, with 17 bases between. The CDR3 reads CASSAPEGSWNTEAFF. The DNA for the CDR3 is TGTGCCAGCAGCGCACCGGAGGGTTCATGGAACACTGAAGCTTTCTTT. Together with reference TRBV7-2 and TRBJ1-1, the CDR3 gives the full variable domain: GAGVSQSPSNKVTEKGKDVELRCDPISGHTALYWYRQSLGQGLEFLIYFQGNSAPDKSGLPSDRFSAERTGGSVSTLTIQRTQQEDSAVYLCASSAPEGSWNTEAFFGQGTRLTVV.